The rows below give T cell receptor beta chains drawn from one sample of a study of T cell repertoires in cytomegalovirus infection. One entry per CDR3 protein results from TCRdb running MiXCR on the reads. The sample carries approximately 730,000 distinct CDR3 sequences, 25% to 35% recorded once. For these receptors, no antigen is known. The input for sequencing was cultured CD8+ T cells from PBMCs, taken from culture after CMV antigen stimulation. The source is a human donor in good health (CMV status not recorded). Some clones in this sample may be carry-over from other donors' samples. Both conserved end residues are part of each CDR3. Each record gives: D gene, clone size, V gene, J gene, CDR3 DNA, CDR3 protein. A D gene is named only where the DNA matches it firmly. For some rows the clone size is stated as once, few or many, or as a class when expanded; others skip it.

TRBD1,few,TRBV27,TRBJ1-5,TGTGCCAGCAGTTCCGCTCGGACAGGGGCTGATCAGCCCCAGCATTTT,CASSSARTGADQPQHF
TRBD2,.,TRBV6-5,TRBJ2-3,TGTGCCAGCAGTTACTCATTCCGGGGGGGCACAGATACGCAGTATTTT,CASSYSFRGGTDTQYF
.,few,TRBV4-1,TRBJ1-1,TGCGCCAGCAGCCAAGCGACAGTGAACACTGAAGCTTTCTTT,CASSQATVNTEAFF
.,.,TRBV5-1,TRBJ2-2,TGCGCCAGCAGCTTTACTGGGCCCGATATCGCGAACACCGGGGAGCTGTTTTTT,CASSFTGPDIANTGELFF
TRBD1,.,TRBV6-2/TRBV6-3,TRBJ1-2,TGTGCCAGCAGTTGGGACAGGTCATCGGGCTATGGCTACACCTTC,CASSWDRSSGYGYTF
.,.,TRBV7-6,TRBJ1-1,TGTGCCAGCAGCTCAGGGGCGGTGGGGGGTCCGAACACTGAAGCTTTCTTT,CASSSGAVGGPNTEAFF
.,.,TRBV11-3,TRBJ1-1,TGTGCCAGCAGCCCCCGGGACACAGGGATTTGGACTGAAGCTTTCTTT,CASSPRDTGIWTEAFF
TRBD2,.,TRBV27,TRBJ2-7,TGTGCCAGCGCCCCGGGGGGCTCCTACGAGCAGTACTTC,CASAPGGSYEQYF
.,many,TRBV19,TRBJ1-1,TGTGCCAGTAGTGTATCGGAAAACACTGAAGCTTTCTTT,CASSVSENTEAFF
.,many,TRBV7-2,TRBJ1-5,TGTGCCAGCAGCAGGCTAGGCGGAGGCAATCAGCCCCAGCATTTT,CASSRLGGGNQPQHF
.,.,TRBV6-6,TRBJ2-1,TGTGCCAGCAGTTTACCCCCACAGGGCCCCGACAATGAGCAGTTCTTC,CASSLPPQGPDNEQFF
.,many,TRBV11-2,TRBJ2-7,TGTGCCAGCAGCTTAGAGGCGGGGAATACCTACGAGCAGTACTTC,CASSLEAGNTYEQYF
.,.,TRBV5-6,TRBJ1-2,TGTGCCAGCAGCTTGGAAGGTCACATCAGGGACTATGGCTACACCTTC,CASSLEGHIRDYGYTF
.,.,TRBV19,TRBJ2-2,TGTGCCAGTAGTATAGTACAGTCGAACACCGGGGAGCTGTTTTTT,CASSIVQSNTGELFF
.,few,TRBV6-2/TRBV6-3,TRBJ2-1,TGTGCCAGCAGTTACTACCGACAGCCACATTCAGAGAATGAGCAGTTCTTC,CASSYYRQPHSENEQFF
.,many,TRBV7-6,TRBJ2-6,TGTGCCAGCAGCTTAGGGAATCCCAGCTCTGGGGCCAACGTCCTGACTTTC,CASSLGNPSSGANVLTF
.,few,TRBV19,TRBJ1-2,TGTGCCAGTAGTATAGCGAGAGATGGCTACACCTTC,CASSIARDGYTF
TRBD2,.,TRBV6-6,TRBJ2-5,TGTGCCAGCACCCCCGGACGGGGGGGGGTTGAAGAGACCCAGTACTTC,CASTPGRGGVEETQYF
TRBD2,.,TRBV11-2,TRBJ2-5,TGTGCCAGCAGCCTCCCGACTAGCGGGGCTCGAGAGACCCAGTACTTC,CASSLPTSGARETQYF
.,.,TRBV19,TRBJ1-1,TGTGCCAGTAGTATAGGCAGTGCCACTGAAGCTTTCTTT,CASSIGSATEAFF